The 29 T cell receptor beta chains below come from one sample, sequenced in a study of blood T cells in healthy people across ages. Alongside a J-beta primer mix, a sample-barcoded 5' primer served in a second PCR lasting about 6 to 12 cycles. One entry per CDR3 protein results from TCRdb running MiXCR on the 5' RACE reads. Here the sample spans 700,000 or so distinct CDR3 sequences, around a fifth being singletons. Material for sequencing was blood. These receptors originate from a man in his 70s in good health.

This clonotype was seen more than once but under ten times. CDR3 sequence: CASIRTGGETQYF. CDR3 sequence (DNA): TGTGCCAGCATCCGGACAGGAGGAGAGACCCAGTACTTC. This rearrangement joins TRBV2 to TRBJ2-5; 7 bases map to TRBD1. Germline V CDR1 and CDR2: SNHLY, FYNNEI. There are 13 residues in the CDR3. Trimming removed 7 bases from V and 4 bases from J; junction bases left unmatched: 6.

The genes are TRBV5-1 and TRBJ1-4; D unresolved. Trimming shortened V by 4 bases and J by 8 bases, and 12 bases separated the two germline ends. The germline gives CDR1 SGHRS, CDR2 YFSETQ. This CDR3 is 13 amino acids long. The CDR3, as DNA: TGCGCCAGCAGCCACGAGGAACACGAAAAACTGTTTTTT. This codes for CASSHEEHEKLFF.

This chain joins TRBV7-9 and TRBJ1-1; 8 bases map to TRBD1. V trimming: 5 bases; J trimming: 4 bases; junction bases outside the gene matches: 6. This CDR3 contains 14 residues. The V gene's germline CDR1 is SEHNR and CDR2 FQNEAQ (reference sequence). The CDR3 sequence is CASSHTDRGTEAFF. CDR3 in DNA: TGTGCCAGCAGCCACACAGACAGGGGCACTGAAGCTTTCTTT.

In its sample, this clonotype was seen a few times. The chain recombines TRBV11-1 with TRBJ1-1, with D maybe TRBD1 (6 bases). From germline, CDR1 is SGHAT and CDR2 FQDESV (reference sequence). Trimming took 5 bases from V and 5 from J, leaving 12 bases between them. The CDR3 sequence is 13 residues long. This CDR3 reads CASSHPGQTEAFF. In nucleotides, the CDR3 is TGTGCCAGCAGCCACCCCGGACAGACTGAAGCTTTCTTT.

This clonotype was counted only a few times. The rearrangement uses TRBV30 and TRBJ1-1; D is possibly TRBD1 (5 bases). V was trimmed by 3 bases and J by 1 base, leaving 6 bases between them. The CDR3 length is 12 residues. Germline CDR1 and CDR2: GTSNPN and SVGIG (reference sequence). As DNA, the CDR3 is TGTGCCTGGAGAGACAGGAACACTGAAGCTTTCTTT. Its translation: CAWRDRNTEAFF.

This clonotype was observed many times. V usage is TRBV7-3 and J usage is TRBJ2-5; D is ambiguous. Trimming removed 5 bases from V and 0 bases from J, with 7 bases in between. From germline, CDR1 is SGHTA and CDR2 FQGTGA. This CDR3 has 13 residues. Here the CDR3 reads CASSLSYQETQYF. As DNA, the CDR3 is TGTGCCAGCAGCCTCTCTTACCAAGAGACCCAGTACTTC.

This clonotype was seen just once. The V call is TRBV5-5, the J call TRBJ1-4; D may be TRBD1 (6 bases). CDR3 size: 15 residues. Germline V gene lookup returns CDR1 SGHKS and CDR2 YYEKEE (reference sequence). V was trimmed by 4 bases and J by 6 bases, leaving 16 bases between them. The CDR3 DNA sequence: TGTGCCAGCAGCCAGGACAGTTCGCGGGATGAAAAACTGTTTTTT. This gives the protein CASSQDSSRDEKLFF.

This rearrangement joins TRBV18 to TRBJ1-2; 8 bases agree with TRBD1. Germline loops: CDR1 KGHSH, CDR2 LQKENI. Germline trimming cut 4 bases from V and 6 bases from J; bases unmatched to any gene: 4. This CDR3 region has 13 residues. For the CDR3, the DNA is TGTGCCAGCTCACAGGACAGGGCGGATGGCTACACCTTC. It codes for CASSQDRADGYTF.

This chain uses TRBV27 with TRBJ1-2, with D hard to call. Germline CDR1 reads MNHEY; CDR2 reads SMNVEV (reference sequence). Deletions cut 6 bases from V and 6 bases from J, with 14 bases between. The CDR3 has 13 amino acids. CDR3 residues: CASSQWGVNGYTF. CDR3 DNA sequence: TGTGCCAGCAGCCAATGGGGAGTGAATGGCTACACCTTC.

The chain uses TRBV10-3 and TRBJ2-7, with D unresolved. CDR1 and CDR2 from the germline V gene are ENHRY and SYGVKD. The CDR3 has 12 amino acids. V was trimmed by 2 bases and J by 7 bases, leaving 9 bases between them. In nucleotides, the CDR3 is TGTGCCATCAGTGAGGGGCGACTGGAGCAGTACTTC. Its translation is CAISEGRLEQYF.

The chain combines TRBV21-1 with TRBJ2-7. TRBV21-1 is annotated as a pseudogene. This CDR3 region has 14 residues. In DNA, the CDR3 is TGTGCCAGCAGCAAAGACCGGGGCTCCTACGAGCAGTACTTC. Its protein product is CASSKDRGSYEQYF.

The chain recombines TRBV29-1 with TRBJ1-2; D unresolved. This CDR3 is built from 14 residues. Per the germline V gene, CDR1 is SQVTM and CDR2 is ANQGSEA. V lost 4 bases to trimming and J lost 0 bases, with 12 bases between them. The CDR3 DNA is TGCAGCGTTGGTACAGCCGGAGCTAACTATGGCTACACCTTC. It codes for CSVGTAGANYGYTF.

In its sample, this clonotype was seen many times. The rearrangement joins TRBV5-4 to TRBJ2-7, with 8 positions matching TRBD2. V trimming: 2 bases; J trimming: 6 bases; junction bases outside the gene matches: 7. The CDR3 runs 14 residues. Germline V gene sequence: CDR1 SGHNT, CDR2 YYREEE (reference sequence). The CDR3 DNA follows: TGTGCCAGCAGCTTTAGCGGGGCCCCCTTCGAGCAGTACTTC. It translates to CASSFSGAPFEQYF.

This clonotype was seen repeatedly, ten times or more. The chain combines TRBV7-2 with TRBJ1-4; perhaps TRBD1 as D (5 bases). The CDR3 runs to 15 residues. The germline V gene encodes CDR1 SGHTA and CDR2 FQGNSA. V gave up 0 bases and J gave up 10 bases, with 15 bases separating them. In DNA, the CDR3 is TGTGCCAGCAGCTTAGCGGCGGCAGGGTCAGGAAAACTGTTTTTT. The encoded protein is CASSLAAAGSGKLFF.

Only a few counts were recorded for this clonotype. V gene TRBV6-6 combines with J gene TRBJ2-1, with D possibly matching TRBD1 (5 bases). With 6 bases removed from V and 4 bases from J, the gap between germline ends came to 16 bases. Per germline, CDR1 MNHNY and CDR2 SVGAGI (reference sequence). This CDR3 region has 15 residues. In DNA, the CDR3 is TGTGCCAGCAGCTACAGGACGGGTGTATACAATGAGCAGTTCTTC. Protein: CASSYRTGVYNEQFF.

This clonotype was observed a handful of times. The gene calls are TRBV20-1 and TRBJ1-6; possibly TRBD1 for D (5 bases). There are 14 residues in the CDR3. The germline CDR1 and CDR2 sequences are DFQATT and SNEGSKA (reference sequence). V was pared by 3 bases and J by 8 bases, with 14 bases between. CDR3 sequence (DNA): TGCAGTGCTAGGTGGGACGGGGGAGATTCACCCCTCCACTTT. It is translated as CSARWDGGDSPLHF.

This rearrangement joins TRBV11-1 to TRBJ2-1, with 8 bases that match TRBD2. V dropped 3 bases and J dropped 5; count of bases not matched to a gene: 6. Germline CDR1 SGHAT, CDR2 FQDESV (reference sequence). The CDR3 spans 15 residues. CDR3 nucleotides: TGTGCCAGCAGCTTCGCGGGGGGCCCAAACAATGAGCAGTTCTTC. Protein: CASSFAGGPNNEQFF. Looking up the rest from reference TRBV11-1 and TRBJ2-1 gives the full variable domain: EAEVAQSPRYKITEKSQAVAFWCDPISGHATLYWYRQILGQGPELLVQFQDESVVDDSQLPKDRFSAERLKGVDSTLKIQPAELGDSAMYLCASSFAGGPNNEQFFGPGTRLTVL.

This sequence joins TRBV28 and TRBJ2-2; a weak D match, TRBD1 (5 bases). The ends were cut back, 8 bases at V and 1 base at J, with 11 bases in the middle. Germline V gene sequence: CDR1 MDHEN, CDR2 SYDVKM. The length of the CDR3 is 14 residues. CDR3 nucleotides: TGTGCCAGCTCGCGACAGTGGAACACCGGGGAGCTGTTTTTT. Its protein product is CASSRQWNTGELFF.

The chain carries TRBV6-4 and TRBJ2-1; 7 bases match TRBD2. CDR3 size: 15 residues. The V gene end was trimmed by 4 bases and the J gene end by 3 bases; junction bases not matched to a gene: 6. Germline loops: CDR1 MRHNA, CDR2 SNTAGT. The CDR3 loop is CASSVTGTNYNEQFF. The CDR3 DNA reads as TGTGCCAGCAGTGTTACCGGGACTAACTACAATGAGCAGTTCTTC.

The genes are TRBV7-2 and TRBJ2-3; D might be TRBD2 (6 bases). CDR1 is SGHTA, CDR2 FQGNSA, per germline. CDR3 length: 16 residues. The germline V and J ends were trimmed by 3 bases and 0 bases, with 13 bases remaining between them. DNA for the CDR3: TGTGCCAGCAGCTTCCCCCGGGACTTTAGCACAGATACGCAGTATTTT. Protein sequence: CASSFPRDFSTDTQYF.

CDR3 residues: CSASRTGHYEQYV. CDR3 coding DNA: TGCAGTGCTAGCCGGACAGGGCACTACGAGCAGTACGTC. V usage is TRBV20-1 and J usage is TRBJ2-7, with 8 bases lining up with TRBD1. This CDR3 has 13 amino acids. Germline V lookup: CDR1 DFQATT, CDR2 SNEGSKA (reference sequence). With V trimmed by 3 bases and J by 3 bases, 4 bases remained unmatched.

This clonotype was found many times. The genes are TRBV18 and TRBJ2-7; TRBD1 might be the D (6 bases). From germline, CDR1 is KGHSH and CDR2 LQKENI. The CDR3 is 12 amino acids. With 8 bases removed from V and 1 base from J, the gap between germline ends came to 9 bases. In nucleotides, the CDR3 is TGTGCCAGCGCGCAGGGGTCCTACGAGCAGTACTTC. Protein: CASAQGSYEQYF.

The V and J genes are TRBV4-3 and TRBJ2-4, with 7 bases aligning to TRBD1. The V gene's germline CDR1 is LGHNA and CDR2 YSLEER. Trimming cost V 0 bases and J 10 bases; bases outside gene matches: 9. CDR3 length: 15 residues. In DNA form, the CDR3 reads TGCGCCAGCAGCCAAGAAAGCAGGGGGTCTAGGATTCAGTACTTC. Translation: CASSQESRGSRIQYF.

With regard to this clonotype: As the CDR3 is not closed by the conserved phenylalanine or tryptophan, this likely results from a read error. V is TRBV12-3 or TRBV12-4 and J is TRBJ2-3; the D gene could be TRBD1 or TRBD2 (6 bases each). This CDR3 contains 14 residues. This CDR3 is CASSPRGRTDAQYS. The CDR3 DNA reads TGTGCCAGCAGTCCTAGAGGGAGGACAGATGCGCAGTATTCT.

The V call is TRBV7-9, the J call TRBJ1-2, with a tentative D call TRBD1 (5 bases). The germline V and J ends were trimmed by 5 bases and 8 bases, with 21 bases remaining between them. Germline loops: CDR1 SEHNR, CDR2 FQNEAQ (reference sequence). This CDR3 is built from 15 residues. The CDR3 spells CASSPQGAVVEGYTF. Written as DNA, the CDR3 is TGTGCCAGCAGCCCCCAGGGCGCGGTCGTCGAAGGCTACACCTTC.

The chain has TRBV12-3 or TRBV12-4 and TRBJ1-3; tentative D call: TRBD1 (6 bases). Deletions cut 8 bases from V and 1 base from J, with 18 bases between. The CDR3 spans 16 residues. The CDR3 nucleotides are TGTGCCAGCGGTAATTCCCATGGACAGTCTGGAAACACCATATATTTT. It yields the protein CASGNSHGQSGNTIYF.

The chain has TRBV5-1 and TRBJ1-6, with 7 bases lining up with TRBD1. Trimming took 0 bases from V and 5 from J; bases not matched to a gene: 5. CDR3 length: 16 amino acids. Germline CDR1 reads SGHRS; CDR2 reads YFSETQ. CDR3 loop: CASSLAGQTNNSPLHF. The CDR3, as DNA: TGCGCCAGCAGCTTGGCGGGACAGACAAATAATTCACCCCTCCACTTT.

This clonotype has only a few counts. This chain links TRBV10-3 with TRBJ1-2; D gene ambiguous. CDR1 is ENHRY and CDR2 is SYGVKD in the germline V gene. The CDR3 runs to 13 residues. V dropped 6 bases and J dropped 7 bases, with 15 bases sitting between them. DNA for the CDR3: TGTGCCATCAGCGCGGCTTCTATAACTGGCTACACCTTC. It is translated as CAISAASITGYTF.

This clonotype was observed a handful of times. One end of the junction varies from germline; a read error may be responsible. CDR3 coding DNA: TGTGCCAGCAGCCAAGATCTCGCGGCAGGGGGGGAGGATACGCGGTATTTT. It is translated as CASSQDLAAGGEDTRYF. The chain combines TRBV3-1 with TRBJ2-3; either TRBD1 or TRBD2 may fit D (7 bases each). The CDR3 has 17 residues. The germline V gene encodes CDR1 LGHDT and CDR2 YNNKEL (reference sequence).